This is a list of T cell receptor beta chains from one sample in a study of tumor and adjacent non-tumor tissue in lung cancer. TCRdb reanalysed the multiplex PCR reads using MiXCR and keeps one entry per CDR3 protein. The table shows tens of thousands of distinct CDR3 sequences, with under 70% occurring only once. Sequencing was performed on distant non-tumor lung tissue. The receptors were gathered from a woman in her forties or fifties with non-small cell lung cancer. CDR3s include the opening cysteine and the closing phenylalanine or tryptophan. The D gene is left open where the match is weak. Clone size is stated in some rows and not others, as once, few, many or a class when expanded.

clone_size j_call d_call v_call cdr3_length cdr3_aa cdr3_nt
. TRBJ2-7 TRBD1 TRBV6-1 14 CASSGGTGVYEQYF TGTGCCAGCAGTGGCGGGACAGGGGTTTACGAGCAGTACTTC
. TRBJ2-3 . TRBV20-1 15 CSARDRYGTTDTQYF TGCAGTGCTAGAGATCGGTACGGCACCACAGATACGCAGTATTTT
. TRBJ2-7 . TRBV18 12 CASSNRAYEQYF TGTGCCAGCTCAAACAGGGCCTACGAGCAGTACTTC
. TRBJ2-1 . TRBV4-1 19 CTSSQDTPLWHRVYNEQFF TGCACCAGCAGCCAAGATACCCCATTATGGCACAGGGTATACAATGAGCAGTTCTTC
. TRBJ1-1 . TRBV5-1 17 CARTLTTREAIVTEAFF TGCGCCAGGACCTTAACTACAAGGGAGGCAATTGTCACTGAAGCTTTCTTT
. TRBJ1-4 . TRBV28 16 CASSLEGVATNEKLFF TGTGCCAGCAGTTTAGAGGGAGTTGCAACTAATGAAAAACTGTTTTTT
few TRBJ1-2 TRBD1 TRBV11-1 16 CASSLDTGTGLYDYTF TGTGCAAGCAGCTTAGACACCGGGACAGGCTTGTATGACTACACCTTC
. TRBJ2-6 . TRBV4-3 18 CASSQENGGNCRANVLTF TGCGCCAGCAGCCAAGAAAATGGTGGGAACTGTAGGGCCAACGTCCTGACTTTC
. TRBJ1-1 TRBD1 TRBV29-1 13 CCVSGTGNTEAFF TGCTGCGTGTCCGGGACAGGGAACACTGAAGCTTTCTTT
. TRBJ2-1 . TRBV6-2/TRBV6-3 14 CACRPGGTNNEQFF TGTGCCTGCAGGCCTGGAGGTACTAACAATGAGCAGTTCTTC
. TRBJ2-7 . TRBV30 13 CAWTMTASYEQYF TGTGCCTGGACCATGACAGCGAGCTACGAGCAATACTTC
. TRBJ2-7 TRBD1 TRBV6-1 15 CASSTRGLIINGQYF TGTGCCAGCAGCACCAGGGGGCTAATTATAAACGGGCAGTACTTC
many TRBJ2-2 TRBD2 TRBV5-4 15 CASSLSGGSTGELFF TGTGCCAGCAGCTTGTCGGGCGGGAGTACCGGGGAGCTGTTTTTT
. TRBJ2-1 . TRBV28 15 CASRHTGNSYNEQFF TGTGCCAGCAGGCATACGGGAAACTCCTACAATGAGCAGTTCTTC
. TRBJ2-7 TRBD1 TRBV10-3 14 CAIRAGTGPEEEYF TGTGCCATCAGAGCCGGGACAGGGCCGGAGGAGGAGTATTTC
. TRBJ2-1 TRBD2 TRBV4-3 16 CASSGVSGGAYSEQFF TGCGCCAGCAGTGGGGTTAGCGGGGGGGCCTACAGTGAGCAGTTCTTC
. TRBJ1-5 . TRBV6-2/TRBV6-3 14 CASRPGSANQSQHF TGTGCCAGCAGACCTGGGAGCGCCAATCAGTCCCAGCATTTT
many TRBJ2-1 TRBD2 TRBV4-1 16 CASSQVVAGGNNEQFF TGCGCCAGCAGCCAAGTCGTAGCGGGAGGGAACAATGAGCAGTTCTTC
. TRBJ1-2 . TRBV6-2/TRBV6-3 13 CASSYQGIDGYTF TGCGCCAGCAGTTATCAGGGTATTGATGGCTACACCTTC
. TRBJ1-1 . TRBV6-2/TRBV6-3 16 CANSPTGSSMNTESFF TGTGCCAACAGTCCGACAGGCTCCTCGATGAACACTGAATCTTTCTTT
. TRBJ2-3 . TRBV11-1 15 CAGSLGSSGVNTPYF TGTGCCGGTAGCTTGGGGAGTTCGGGGGTCAATACGCCGTATTTT
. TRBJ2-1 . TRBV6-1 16 CASKSLTGSFVDEQFF TGTGCCAGCAAGAGCCTAACAGGGTCCTTTGTGGATGAGCAGTTCTTC
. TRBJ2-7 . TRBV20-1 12 CSVRGAEGEQYF TGCAGTGTTAGAGGAGCGGAAGGAGAGCAGTACTTC
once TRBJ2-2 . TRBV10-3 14 CAISESIADEELYF TGTGCCATCAGTGAGTCGATAGCAGACGAGGAGCTGTATTTT
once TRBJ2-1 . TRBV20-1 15 CCATPLQRAYNEQFF TGCTGTGCTACCCCTTTGCAGCGGGCGTACAATGAGCAATTCTTC
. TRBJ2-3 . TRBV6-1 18 CVSSPGSLLLYTYRSQYF TGTGTCAGCAGCCCCGGGTCGCTCCTCCTCTACACTTACCGGTCCCAGTATTTT
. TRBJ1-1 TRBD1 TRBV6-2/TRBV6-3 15 CASSGDRGGFTEAFF TGTGCTAGTAGTGGTGACAGGGGCGGGTTCACTGAAGCTTTCTTT
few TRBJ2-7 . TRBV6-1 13 CATTQPISYVQYF TGTGCCACCACTCAGCCCATCTCCTACGTGCAGTACTTC
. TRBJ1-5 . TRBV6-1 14 CTSSEGFSNQPQHF TGTACCAGCAGTGAAGGGTTTAGCAATCAGCCCCAACATTTT
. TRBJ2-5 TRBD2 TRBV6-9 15 CASMQGTIGLETQYF TGTGCCAGCATGCAAGGGACTATCGGGTTAGAGACCCAGTACTTC
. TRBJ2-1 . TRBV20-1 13 CSALAGSQQEQFF TGCAGTGCTCTCGCCGGAAGCCAGCAGGAGCAGTTCTTC
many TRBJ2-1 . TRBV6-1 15 CASSARLVWNNEQFF TGTGCCAGCAGTGCCAGACTAGTTTGGAACAATGAGCAGTTCTTC
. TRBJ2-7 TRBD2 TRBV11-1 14 CASSRTRGSGEQYF TGTGCCAGCAGCCGGACTAGAGGGAGTGGCGAGCAGTACTTC
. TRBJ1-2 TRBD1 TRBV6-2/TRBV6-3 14 CTSSCGQGQDGYTF TGTACCAGCAGCTGCGGACAGGGTCAGGATGGCTACACCTTC
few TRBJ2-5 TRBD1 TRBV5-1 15 CASSSQQGRQETQYF TGCGCCAGCAGCTCTCAACAGGGGCGGCAAGAGACCCAGTACTTC
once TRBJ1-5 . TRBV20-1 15 CNARKTGTFNQPQHF TGCAATGCTAGGAAAACTGGGACATTTAATCAGCCCCAGCATTTT
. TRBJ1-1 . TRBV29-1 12 CSIGAQDTEAFF TGCAGCATTGGGGCGCAGGACACTGAAGCTTTCTTT
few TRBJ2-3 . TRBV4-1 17 CASSRKEGGTSTDTQYF TGCGCCAGCAGCCGGAAAGAGGGCGGGACTAGCACAGATACGCAGTATTTT
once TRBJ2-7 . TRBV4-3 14 CASSQDWAGGVQYF TGCGCCAGCAGCCAGGATTGGGCCGGGGGCGTGCAGTACTTC
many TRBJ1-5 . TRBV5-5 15 CASSSTDGANQPQHF TGTGCCAGCAGCTCGACAGACGGGGCCAATCAGCCCCAGCATTTT
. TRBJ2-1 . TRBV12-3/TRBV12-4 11 CASSFTLEQFF TGTGCCAGCAGTTTTACCCTTGAGCAGTTCTTC
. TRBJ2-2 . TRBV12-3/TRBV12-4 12 CVSSLGTGELFF TGTGTCAGCAGCCTCGGCACCGGGGAGCTGTTTTTT
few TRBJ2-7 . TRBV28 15 CASTSRQGGSYEQYF TGTGCCAGCACTTCTCGGCAGGGGGGGTCCTATGAGCAGTACTTC
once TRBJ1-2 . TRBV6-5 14 CASSLDRKSCGYTF TGTGCCAGCAGTTTGGATCGTAAATCCTGTGGCTACACCTTC
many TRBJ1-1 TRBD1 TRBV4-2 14 CANSPTRGGTEAFF TGTGCCAACAGCCCCACCAGGGGGGGCACTGAAGCTTTCTTT
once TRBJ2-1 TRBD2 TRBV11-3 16 CASSSRSGGSYDEQFF TGTGCCAGCAGCTCACGTAGCGGGGGCTCCTACGATGAGCAGTTCTTC
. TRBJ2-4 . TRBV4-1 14 CASSQYLRDGGQYF TGCGCCAGCAGCCAATATTTGAGGGATGGGGGTCAGTACTTC
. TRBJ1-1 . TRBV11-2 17 CTNSLAPGGILNTEAFF TGTACCAACAGCTTAGCCCCAGGCGGGATATTGAACACTGAAGCTTTCTTT
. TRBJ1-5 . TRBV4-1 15 CAGSQDPTSNQPQHF TGCGCCGGCAGTCAAGACCCGACAAGCAATCAACCCCAGCATTTT
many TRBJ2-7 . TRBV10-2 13 CASSELEGTGQYF TGCGCCAGCAGTGAGTTGGAGGGGACCGGGCAGTACTTC
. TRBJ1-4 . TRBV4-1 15 CATSDAGPANEKLFF TGCGCCACCAGCGACGCGGGCCCGGCGAACGAAAAACTGTTTTTT
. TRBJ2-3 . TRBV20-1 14 CNAGPFFRQDTHYF TGCAATGCTGGGCCATTCTTCCGTCAGGATACGCACTATTTT
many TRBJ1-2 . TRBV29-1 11 CSVVVGNGYTF TGCAGCGTTGTAGTAGGGAACGGCTACACCTTC
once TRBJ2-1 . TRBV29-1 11 CSVETHYEQFF TGCAGCGTTGAGACCCACTATGAGCAGTTCTTC
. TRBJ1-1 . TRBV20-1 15 CSASDPRGGNTEAFF TGCAGTGCTAGCGATCCCAGGGGAGGGAACACTGAAGCTTTTTTT